Here is one T cell receptor (beta chain) with its context. Original methodology: Reference gene primer amplification gave estimated nucleated cell counts. TCRdb's table, derived via immunoSEQ multiplex PCR, lists solely in-frame clones and lacks some. That table is the source of V, J and clone size, and D and trimming were worked out from the DNA. The sample consists of fewer than 25,000 clones, roughly 87% of them appearing once. This sample is part of a study of blood T cell repertoires in COVID-19. Background on the study: Material from acute and convalescent COVID-19 was sourced from the United States, Italy and Spain. In each case, the material was cDNA or gDNA derived from T cells, B-cell-depleted T cells, or PBMCs.

This CDR3 contains 14 residues. After removal of 4 bases from V and 0 bases from J, the junction contained 2 bases not matched to a gene. In germline, CDR1 is MNHNY, CDR2 SVGAGI (reference sequence). Sample: peripheral blood. The V call is TRBV6-6, the J call TRBJ2-7; 8 nucleotides line up with TRBD1. This receptor was identified in a man between 65 and 79 years old with acute or convalescent COVID-19. CDR3 residues: CASSSGQGSYEQYF. The CDR3 DNA follows: TGTGCCAGCAGTTCCGGACAGGGCTCCTACGAGCAGTACTTC.